This TCR beta chain was identified in a study of shared clonotypes between healthy human individuals. Study-level findings and limits: Since donors were few, the genetic and exposure-history diversity represented was limited. A handful of donors showed sharing of 4.5% to 6% of naive CD4 clonotypes.

This CDR3 has 21 amino acids. With V trimmed by 4 bases and J by 6 bases, 21 bases remained unmatched. The germline V gene encodes CDR1 SGDLS and CDR2 YYNGEE. Concerning this clone itself: Its target is not known.

The run depth of the assay was deep. Every immunoSEQ plate was one replicate of a subset's evenly spread DNA. The table came from immunoSEQ multiplex PCR; TCRdb's copy has only in-frame clones and leaves some out. This table holds 2 million to 2.5 million clones, over 85% found once. The chain employs TRBV9 and TRBJ2-2, with 13 bases lining up with TRBD2. The sequencing input was naive CD4+ T cells from PBMCs. The subset denotes: CD45RA+ positively selected. The TCR sequence derives from a man aged 18-30 years in good health. Some clones in this sample may be carry-over from other donors' samples. The CDR3 sequence is CASSLLPTSGRYTAGAGELFF. The CDR3 DNA is TGTGCCAGCAGCCTTCTTCCGACTAGCGGGAGGTATACCGCGGGTGCCGGGGAGCTGTTTTTT.